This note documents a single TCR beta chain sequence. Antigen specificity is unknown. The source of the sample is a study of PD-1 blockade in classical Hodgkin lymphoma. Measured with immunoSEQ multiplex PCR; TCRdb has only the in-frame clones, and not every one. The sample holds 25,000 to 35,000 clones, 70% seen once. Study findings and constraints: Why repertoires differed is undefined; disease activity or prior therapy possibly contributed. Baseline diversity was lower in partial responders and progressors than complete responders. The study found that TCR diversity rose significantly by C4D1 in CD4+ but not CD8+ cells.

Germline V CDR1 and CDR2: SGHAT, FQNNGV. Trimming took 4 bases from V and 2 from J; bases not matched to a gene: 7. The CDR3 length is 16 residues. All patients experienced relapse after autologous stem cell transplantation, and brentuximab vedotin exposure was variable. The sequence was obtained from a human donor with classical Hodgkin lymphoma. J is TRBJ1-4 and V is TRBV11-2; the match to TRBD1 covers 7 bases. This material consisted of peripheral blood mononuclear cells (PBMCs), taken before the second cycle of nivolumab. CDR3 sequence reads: CASSSPGQATNEKLFF. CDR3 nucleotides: TGTGCCAGCAGCTCACCTGGACAGGCCACTAATGAAAAACTGTTTTTT.